The 23 T cell receptor beta chains given below trace back to one sample, sequenced in a study of CD8 T cells in Susac syndrome. Reverse transcription used about 0.45 to 1 ug RNA and random hexamers. MiXCR, run by TCRdb on the immunoSEQ multiplex PCR reads, gives a single entry per CDR3 protein. The sample yields about 400,000 distinct CDR3 sequences, 75% to 90% seen once. The sequenced material came from CD8+ T cells from PBMCs. Receptors originate from a human donor with multiple sclerosis.

The chain employs TRBV5-1 and TRBJ2-3, with TRBD1 matching 11 bases. CDR3 length: 16 residues. Looked up from germline, CDR1 is SGHRS and CDR2 is YFSETQ. Trimming removed 4 bases from V and 0 bases from J; junction bases left unmatched: 4. In DNA, the CDR3 is TGCGCCAGCAGCCTAGGACAGGGGGCGAGCACAGATACGCAGTATTTT. Its translation is CASSLGQGASTDTQYF.

This chain links TRBV30 with TRBJ2-3, with D uncertain. Germline CDR1 is GTSNPN and CDR2 is SVGIG (reference sequence). Trimming cost V 1 base and J 2 bases, with 16 bases left between them. The length of the CDR3 is 16 residues. The CDR3 here is CAWSAEVAGITDTQYF. The CDR3, as DNA: TGTGCCTGGAGTGCAGAAGTGGCCGGTATCACAGATACGCAGTATTTT. The full variable domain, with the rest looked up from reference TRBV30 and TRBJ2-3, is SQTIHQWPATLVQPVGSPLSLECTVEGTSNPNLYWYRQAAGRGLQLLFYSVGIGQISSEVPQNLSASRPQDRQFILSSKKLLLSDSGFYLCAWSAEVAGITDTQYFGPGTRLTVL.

V usage is TRBV9 and J usage is TRBJ2-3; 9 nucleotides align to TRBD2. This CDR3 has 19 amino acids. Germline assignment: CDR1 SGDLS and CDR2 YYNGEE. The V gene end was trimmed by 3 bases and the J gene end by 0 bases; junction bases not matched to a gene: 14. CDR3 residues: CASSGEGSGGETSTDTQYF. In DNA, the CDR3 is TGTGCCAGCAGCGGTGAAGGTAGCGGGGGTGAGACTAGCACAGATACGCAGTATTTT.

The chain recombines TRBV30 with TRBJ1-5, with 9 bases identical to TRBD1. CDR1 is GTSNPN and CDR2 is SVGIG in the germline V gene (reference sequence). V trimming: 4 bases; J trimming: 4 bases; junction bases outside the gene matches: 5. The CDR3 is made up of 14 amino acids. The DNA of the CDR3 is TGTGCCTGGAATCCGGGACAGGGAAATCAGCCCCAGCATTTT. Translation gives CAWNPGQGNQPQHF.

This clonotype was seen only a few times. The rearrangement joins TRBV5-4 to TRBJ1-2, with D unresolved. CDR3 length equals 15 residues. Germline V gives CDR1 SGHNT, CDR2 YYREEE (reference sequence). The V gene lost 0 bases and the J gene lost 0 bases, with 9 bases spanning the gap. CDR3 loop: CASSLVAETNYGYTF. CDR3 sequence (DNA): TGTGCCAGCAGCTTGGTCGCGGAAACTAACTATGGCTACACCTTC.

The DNA for the CDR3 is TGTGCCTGGAGTCCGGAGAGCTCCTATAATTCACCCCTCCACTTT. This sequence encodes CAWSPESSYNSPLHF. The chain has TRBV30 and TRBJ1-6; D remains ambiguous. CDR1 GTSNPN and CDR2 SVGIG come from the germline V gene (reference sequence). This CDR3 has 15 residues. Trimming pared 2 bases from V and 0 bases from J, leaving 8 bases between.

The chain carries TRBV11-2 and TRBJ2-7; D is uncertain. The V gene's germline CDR1 is SGHAT and CDR2 FQNNGV. V was trimmed by 3 bases and J by 2 bases, leaving 5 bases between them. The CDR3 extends over 12 amino acids. The CDR3 here is CASSFAPYEQYF. As DNA, the CDR3 is TGTGCCAGCAGCTTCGCCCCCTACGAGCAGTACTTC. Looking up the rest from reference TRBV11-2 and TRBJ2-7 gives the full variable domain: EAGVAQSPRYKIIEKRQSVAFWCNPISGHATLYWYQQILGQGPKLLIQFQNNGVVDDSQLPKDRFSAERLKGVDSTLKIQPAKLEDSAVYLCASSFAPYEQYFGPGTRLTVT.

The chain recombines TRBV27 with TRBJ1-3, with D hard to call. Germline V gene lookup returns CDR1 MNHEY and CDR2 SMNVEV (reference sequence). Between the trimmed V and J ends, which lost 0 bases and 11 bases, there was a span of 14 bases. This CDR3 has 14 amino acids. The CDR3 nucleotides are TGTGCCAGCAGTTTATCTGGGGAGTTTGGACCCATATATTTT. Protein sequence: CASSLSGEFGPIYF.

V and J are TRBV24-1 and TRBJ2-1, with D tentatively TRBD2 (7 bases). Judging by the DNA end, TRBJ2-7 fits better; the J call may be wrong. The CDR3 is 13 amino acids. From germline, CDR1 is KGHDR and CDR2 SFDVKD. CDR3 bases: TGTGCCACCGGGGGTGGGGGGGCCAATGAGCAGTACTTC. Residues: CATGGGGANEQYF.

The rearrangement uses TRBV19 and TRBJ2-1; 10 positions agree with TRBD1. The CDR3 length is 17 residues. CDR1 and CDR2 from the germline V gene are LNHDA and SQIVND (reference sequence). V was clipped by 1 base and J by 4 bases; unmatched bases: 7. The chain's CDR3 is CASSIGEGTGDYNEQFF. Here the CDR3 DNA reads TGTGCCAGTAGTATAGGTGAAGGGACAGGGGATTACAATGAGCAGTTCTTC.

The chain combines TRBV27 with TRBJ1-1, with D uncertain. Germline CDR1 is MNHEY and CDR2 is SMNVEV (reference sequence). This CDR3 contains 20 residues. Trimming stripped 5 bases from V and 1 base from J, with 29 bases between. CDR3 in amino acids: CASSPSLFLNHNAGNTEAFF. CDR3 sequence (DNA): TGTGCCAGCAGTCCCTCCTTATTTTTAAACCACAACGCGGGGAACACTGAAGCTTTCTTT.

The chain has TRBV30 and TRBJ1-1; D uncertain. V was shortened by 0 bases and J by 6 bases, with 8 bases between the two germline ends. There are 12 residues in the CDR3. CDR1 and CDR2 (germline): GTSNPN, SVGIG (reference sequence). CDR3 nucleotide sequence: TGTGCCTGGAGTGTTTTGGGTGCTGAAGCTTTCTTT. Protein: CAWSVLGAEAFF.

The chain recombines TRBV7-6 with TRBJ2-7, with a weak D call TRBD1 (6 bases). The CDR3 runs 14 residues. With 5 bases removed from V and 1 base from J, the gap between germline ends came to 12 bases. The germline V gene encodes CDR1 SGHVS and CDR2 FNYEAQ. The CDR3 DNA follows: TGTGCCAGCAGCCCCCAAGGGGGTTCCTACGAGCAGTACTTC. This gives the protein CASSPQGGSYEQYF.

V is TRBV28 and J is TRBJ1-6, with unresolved D. The CDR3 has 16 residues. The V gene's germline CDR1 is MDHEN and CDR2 SYDVKM. V lost 2 bases and J lost 4, with 12 bases in between. CDR3 DNA: TGTGCCAGCAGTTTAAGAGACCGGGAGTATAATTCACCCCTCCACTTT. This sequence encodes CASSLRDREYNSPLHF.

J is TRBJ2-5 and V is TRBV4-1, with D perhaps matching TRBD2 (5 bases). Between the trimmed V and J ends, which lost 0 bases and 2 bases, there was a span of 10 bases. There are 15 residues in the CDR3. Germline values: CDR1 MGHRA, CDR2 YSYEKL. The CDR3 DNA reads as TGCGCCAGCAGCCAAGATCGAGCGGCTCAAGAGACCCAGTACTTC. Translated, it gives CASSQDRAAQETQYF.

Turning to this clonotype: One junction end disagrees with the germline gene, perhaps due to a read error. The CDR3 nucleotides read TGTGCCGGCAGTTTATATGTGACAGGGATCGAGCAGTACTTC. Residues: CAGSLYVTGIEQYF. The chain uses TRBV27 and TRBJ2-7; 7 nucleotides match TRBD1. Looked up from germline, CDR1 is MNHEY and CDR2 is SMNVEV (reference sequence). The CDR3 is made up of 14 amino acids.

This rearrangement joins TRBV30 to TRBJ2-6; possible D gene TRBD1, 5 bases. Germline V gene sequence: CDR1 GTSNPN, CDR2 SVGIG (reference sequence). This CDR3 comprises 15 residues. The ends were cut back, 4 bases at V and 1 base at J, with 11 bases in the middle. The CDR3 sequence: CAWTPDSSGANVLTF. As DNA, the CDR3 is TGTGCCTGGACCCCAGACAGTTCTGGGGCCAACGTCCTGACTTTC.

This rearrangement joins TRBV2 to TRBJ2-7; D is uncertain. The CDR3 runs to 13 residues. Germline V gene data show CDR1 as SNHLY and CDR2 as FYNNEI. V lost 1 base and J lost 2, with 6 bases in between. The DNA for the CDR3 is TGTGCCAGCAGTGAAGAGGGAACCTACGAGCAGTACTTC. This encodes CASSEEGTYEQYF. Using reference TRBV2 and TRBJ2-7 for the parts outside the CDR3, the full variable domain is EPEVTQTPSHQVTQMGQEVILRCVPISNHLYFYWYRQILGQKVEFLVSFYNNEISEKSEIFDDQFSVERPDGSNFTLKIRSTKLEDSAMYFCASSEEGTYEQYFGPGTRLTVT.

The V and J genes are TRBV9 and TRBJ1-2; D possibly corresponds to TRBD1 (5 bases). V was cut by 0 bases and J by 4 bases, with 13 bases left in between. Germline loops: CDR1 SGDLS, CDR2 YYNGEE. The CDR3 is made up of 15 amino acids. The CDR3 DNA reads as TGTGCCAGCAGCGTAGGAGAAGGGGAAGGCTATGGCTACACCTTC. Translating gives CASSVGEGEGYGYTF. The full variable domain, with the rest looked up from reference TRBV9 and TRBJ1-2, is DSGVTQTPKHLITATGQRVTLRCSPRSGDLSVYWYQQSLDQGLQFLIQYYNGEERAKGNILERFSAQQFPDLHSELNLSSLELGDSALYFCASSVGEGEGYGYTFGSGTRLTVV.

CDR3 coding DNA: TGCGCCAGCAGCTTTTACCGGGAAGACACCGGGGAGCTGTTTTTT. Protein: CASSFYREDTGELFF. The chain links TRBV5-1 to TRBJ2-2; possibly TRBD2 for D (5 bases). The CDR3 is 15 residues long. Trimming took off 2 bases at V and 3 bases at J, with 11 bases between the two ends. CDR1 SGHRS and CDR2 YFSETQ come from the germline V gene.

The rearrangement joins TRBV30 to TRBJ2-7; no clear D. Trimming removed 3 bases at V and 8 bases at J, with 20 bases between. Germline V gene sequence: CDR1 GTSNPN, CDR2 SVGIG (reference sequence). There are 14 residues in the CDR3. This CDR3 is CAWSLPALSPQQYF. The CDR3 bases are TGTGCCTGGAGCCTCCCGGCCCTTTCCCCTCAGCAGTACTTC.

The chain is built from TRBV27 and TRBJ1-2; 8 bases fit TRBD1. Unmatched junction bases numbered 14, after V lost 4 bases and J lost 4 bases. The CDR3 runs 17 residues. CDR1 and CDR2 from the germline V gene are MNHEY and SMNVEV (reference sequence). The CDR3 region has the DNA TGTGCCAGCAGTTCCTCGACAGGGGTCCTGGTGACCTATGGCTACACCTTC. Translating gives CASSSSTGVLVTYGYTF.

The V and J genes are TRBV6-1 and TRBJ2-7; 7 bases line up with TRBD1. CDR3 length: 16 residues. Germline trimming cut 5 bases from V and 3 bases from J; bases unmatched to any gene: 13. The V gene's germline CDR1 is MNHNS and CDR2 SASEGT. In DNA, the CDR3 is TGTGCCAGCAGTCTAACCCTTCCCGGGACAGTCTACGAGCAGTACTTC. Translation gives CASSLTLPGTVYEQYF.